Listed here is a single T cell receptor (beta chain). Methods used by the authors: Quantification of nucleated cells was approximated via reference gene primer amplification. The assay was immunoSEQ multiplex PCR, and TCRdb's table has in-frame clones only and misses some. The V and J calls and the clone size are those of that table, but D and trimming were determined from the DNA. The data contain roughly 260,000 clones, around 90% of them seen just once; the ten biggest clones take up about 2%. These data originate in a study of blood T cell repertoires in COVID-19. Study details: From T cells, B-cell-depleted T cells, or PBMCs came the material, which was cDNA or gDNA.

The CDR3 totals 15 residues. Per germline, CDR1 SEHNR and CDR2 FQNEAQ (reference sequence). V lost 8 bases and J 1 base, leaving 17 bases between the germline ends. Sequenced: peripheral blood. This chain connects TRBV7-9 to TRBJ2-5; D might be TRBD1 (6 bases). This clonotype was sampled from a woman between 50 and 59 years old who had recovered from COVID-19. The CDR3 sequence is CASALTGSSQETQYF. In nucleotides, the CDR3 is TGTGCCAGCGCTCTCACAGGGTCCTCCCAAGAGACCCAGTACTTC.